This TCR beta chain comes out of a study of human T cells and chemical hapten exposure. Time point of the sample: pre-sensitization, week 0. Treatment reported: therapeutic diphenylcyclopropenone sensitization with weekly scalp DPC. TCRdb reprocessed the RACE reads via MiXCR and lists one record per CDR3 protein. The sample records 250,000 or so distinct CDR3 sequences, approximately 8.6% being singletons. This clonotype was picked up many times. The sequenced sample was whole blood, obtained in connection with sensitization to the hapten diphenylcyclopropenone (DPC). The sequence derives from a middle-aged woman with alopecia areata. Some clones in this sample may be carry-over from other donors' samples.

The DNA of the CDR3 is TGCGCCAGCAGCTTGGGTGCTGGCCAAGAGACCCAGTACTTC. Encoded protein: CASSLGAGQETQYF. V gene TRBV5-1 combines with J gene TRBJ2-5; D ambiguous. From germline, CDR1 is SGHRS and CDR2 YFSETQ. Trimming removed 0 bases at V and 1 base at J, with 7 bases between. The CDR3 loop spans 14 amino acids.